This T cell receptor (beta chain) comes out of a study of beta chain features in type 1 diabetes. Study observations and caveats: Whether TCRB rearrangement is influenced by HLA type was left unresolved in this analysis. Researchers report that Type 1 diabetes patients had moderately but significantly shorter TCRB CDR3s across all four CD4+ subsets.

The CDR3 runs 15 residues. The ends were cut back, 0 bases at V and 2 bases at J, with 9 bases in the middle. CDR1 is MNHEY, CDR2 SVGAGI, per germline. Expressed TCRB transcripts were sequenced after all isolated RNA was converted to cDNA. Assay: immunoSEQ multiplex PCR; the TCRdb copy retains only in-frame clones and omits some. The table records about 650,000 clones, over 10% of them present only once. Staining for CD45RO/CCR7/CD25/CD127/CD95/CD27 allowed sorting of CD4+ naive, central memory, regulatory and stem cell-like memory cells. Populations obtained by sorting all exceeded 98% purity. This clone was counted a few times. The antigen is unknown. The same CDR3 arises from other DNA sequences in this sample as well.

This TCR derives from a man aged 25-45 years with type 1 diabetes. This chain joins TRBV6-5 and TRBJ2-3, with D tentatively TRBD2 (6 bases). The sequenced sample was naive CD4+ T cells from blood. The CDR3 loop is CASSYSSGVTDTQYF. The CDR3 DNA sequence: TGTGCCAGCAGTTACTCTAGCGGTGTCACAGATACGCAGTATTTT.